The 32 T cell receptor beta chains below were found in one sample sequenced in a study of CD8 T cells in Susac syndrome. It was with random hexamers that about 0.45 to 1 ug RNA was reverse transcribed. Via MiXCR, TCRdb re-called the immunoSEQ multiplex PCR reads, giving one row per CDR3 protein. Altogether approximately 140,000 distinct CDR3 sequences are present, roughly 94% being singletons, with the ten largest covering around 0.29%. Sequencing was performed on CD8+ T cells from PBMCs. The receptors were sampled from a human donor in good health.

This rearrangement joins TRBV27 to TRBJ2-7, with no clear D. The V gene lost 1 base and the J gene lost 5 bases, with 6 bases spanning the gap. CDR3 length: 12 amino acids. The germline gives CDR1 MNHEY, CDR2 SMNVEV (reference sequence). The CDR3 DNA is TGTGCCAGCAGTTTATACGGTAACGAGCAGTACTTC. This encodes CASSLYGNEQYF.

The chain is built from TRBV30 and TRBJ1-1, with no clear D. CDR1 and CDR2 from the germline V gene are GTSNPN and SVGIG (reference sequence). The V and J ends lost 0 bases and 7 bases respectively, with 9 bases between them. There are 12 residues in the CDR3. The chain's CDR3 is CAWSVLTIEAFF. The CDR3 coding sequence is TGTGCCTGGAGTGTGCTGACAATTGAAGCTTTCTTT.

The gene calls are TRBV19 and TRBJ1-2; possibly TRBD1 for D (6 bases). Per germline, CDR1 LNHDA and CDR2 SQIVND (reference sequence). Trimming shortened V by 10 bases and J by 6 bases, and 15 bases separated the two germline ends. The CDR3 totals 12 residues. Here the CDR3 DNA reads TGTGCCACCGTTTGGGGGCTACATGGCTACACCTTC. It yields the protein CATVWGLHGYTF.

The chain is built from TRBV24-1 and TRBJ2-5, with 7 bases that match TRBD1. This CDR3 has 15 amino acids. V trimming: 4 bases; J trimming: 3 bases; junction bases outside the gene matches: 7. Per the germline V gene, CDR1 is KGHDR and CDR2 is SFDVKD. This CDR3 is CATSERDSVKETQYF. The CDR3 bases are TGTGCCACCAGTGAACGGGACAGCGTAAAAGAGACCCAGTACTTC.

As regards this clonotype: One end of the junction varies from germline; a read error may be responsible. V usage is TRBV13 and J usage is TRBJ2-7; D may correspond to TRBD1 or TRBD2 (5 bases each). The germline CDR1 and CDR2 sequences are PRHDT and FYEKMQ (reference sequence). This CDR3 region has 13 residues. The CDR3 spells CASSVGVGDEQYF. CDR3 sequence (DNA): TGTGCCAGCAGCGTAGGGGTCGGGGACGAGCAGTACTTC.

This rearrangement joins TRBV7-2 to TRBJ2-7; 10 bases are shared with TRBD2. V shed 5 bases, J shed 5 bases, and the junction held 9 bases outside the gene matches. The CDR3 length is 15 residues. Germline CDR1 is SGHTA and CDR2 is FQGNSA. The CDR3 DNA reads as TGTGCCAGCAGCGATCAAGCGGGAGGGGTCCACGAGCAGTACTTC. It codes for CASSDQAGGVHEQYF.

The rearrangement uses TRBV6-2 or TRBV6-3 and TRBJ2-1; unclear D gene. Looked up from germline, CDR1 is MNHEY and CDR2 is SVGEGT. Trimming shortened V by 8 bases and J by 10 bases, and 12 bases separated the two germline ends. The CDR3 is 11 amino acids. CDR3 in amino acids: CASGGVLEQFF. The DNA of the CDR3 is TGTGCCAGCGGCGGAGTCCTCGAGCAGTTCTTC.

The rearrangement links TRBV28 to TRBJ2-1; D is unresolved. The CDR3 is 15 amino acids. Trimming removed 6 bases at V and 0 bases at J, with 12 bases between. Germline CDR1 is MDHEN and CDR2 is SYDVKM. DNA for the CDR3: TGTGCCAGCAGGCTGTTGGGCGGCTCCTACAATGAGCAGTTCTTC. Translation: CASRLLGGSYNEQFF.

This clonotype was detected a few times. The V call is TRBV27, the J call TRBJ1-1; D gene ambiguous. Looked up from germline, CDR1 is MNHEY and CDR2 is SMNVEV (reference sequence). This CDR3 is built from 11 residues. V lost 4 bases to trimming and J lost 5 bases, with 5 bases between them. DNA for the CDR3: TGTGCCAGCAGTTCGGGAACTGAAGCTTTCTTT. Encoded protein: CASSSGTEAFF.

This chain links TRBV27 with TRBJ2-3; 8 nucleotides align to TRBD2. Germline V lookup: CDR1 MNHEY, CDR2 SMNVEV (reference sequence). Unmatched junction bases numbered 9, after V lost 10 bases and J lost 6 bases. The length of the CDR3 is 13 residues. The CDR3 here is CATSGGEFDTQYF. CDR3 DNA: TGTGCCACGAGCGGGGGAGAGTTTGATACGCAGTATTTT.

The chain employs TRBV7-2 and TRBJ2-1, with D possibly TRBD1 on 6 matching bases. Trimming stripped 4 bases from V and 5 bases from J, with 12 bases between. The germline gives CDR1 SGHTA, CDR2 FQGNSA. The CDR3 extends over 14 amino acids. In nucleotides, the CDR3 is TGTGCCAGCAGCTCGTCGACAGGCAACAATGAGCAGTTCTTC. It encodes CASSSSTGNNEQFF.

The chain couples TRBV30 to TRBJ2-2; tentative D call: TRBD2 (6 bases). V lost 5 bases, J lost 4 bases, and 11 bases lay in between. The CDR3 has 13 residues. CDR1 and CDR2 from the germline V gene are GTSNPN and SVGIG (reference sequence). The CDR3 protein is CAWAGSATGELFF. CDR3 DNA: TGTGCCTGGGCCGGGAGTGCCACCGGGGAGCTGTTTTTT.

The rearrangement links TRBV9 to TRBJ2-1; the match to TRBD2 covers 7 bases. The CDR3 consists of 15 residues. The V segment lost 4 bases and the J segment 3 bases; nucleotides outside the gene matches: 7. Germline assignment: CDR1 SGDLS and CDR2 YYNGEE. The CDR3 DNA follows: TGTGCCAGCAGCCCCAGCGGGACCGACTACAATGAGCAGTTCTTC. It yields the protein CASSPSGTDYNEQFF.

This clonotype was picked up one time. The chain uses TRBV15 and TRBJ2-7; TRBD1 aligns across 11 bases. The germline CDR1 and CDR2 sequences are LNHNV and YYDKDF (reference sequence). Losses at the gene ends were 5 bases for V and 4 bases for J; bases not matched to a gene: 7. This CDR3 has 15 amino acids. The DNA of the CDR3 is TGTGCCACCAGCCCTGGGACAGGGGGGATATACGAGCAGTACTTC. This gives the protein CATSPGTGGIYEQYF.

The rearrangement links TRBV19 to TRBJ1-1; D gene uncertain. CDR1 is LNHDA, CDR2 SQIVND, per germline (reference sequence). V lost 5 bases and J lost 1, with 14 bases in between. The CDR3 has 15 residues. The CDR3 loop reads CASSPGVFANTEAFF. Here the CDR3 DNA reads TGTGCCAGTAGTCCCGGGGTATTCGCGAACACTGAAGCTTTCTTT.

V gene TRBV4-3 combines with J gene TRBJ2-5; D gene uncertain. Germline V gene lookup returns CDR1 LGHNA and CDR2 YSLEER. V lost 4 bases and J 5 bases, leaving 11 bases between the germline ends. The CDR3 is made up of 13 amino acids. The CDR3 DNA sequence: TGCGCCAGCAGCCGCGCCAGTATGGAGACCCAGTACTTC. Encoded protein: CASSRASMETQYF.

The chain employs TRBV28 and TRBJ2-7; TRBD1 matches at 7 bases. V shed 8 bases, J shed 0 bases, and the junction held 7 bases outside the gene matches. This CDR3 contains 14 residues. Looked up from germline, CDR1 is MDHEN and CDR2 is SYDVKM. The CDR3 is CASLNRDSSYEQYF. The CDR3 DNA sequence: TGTGCCAGCTTGAACCGGGACAGCTCCTACGAGCAGTACTTC.

The chain carries TRBV4-3 and TRBJ2-1; D is tentatively TRBD1 or TRBD2 (5 bases each). Trimming took 3 bases from V and 1 from J, leaving 10 bases between them. Germline loops: CDR1 LGHNA, CDR2 YSLEER. CDR3 length equals 15 residues. This chain's CDR3 is CASSQRDRSYNEQFF. CDR3 bases: TGCGCCAGCAGCCAGAGGGACCGATCCTACAATGAGCAGTTCTTC.

This clonotype was detected once. The chain recombines TRBV3-1 with TRBJ2-3; unclear D gene. This CDR3 comprises 14 residues. CDR1 LGHDT and CDR2 YNNKEL come from the germline V gene (reference sequence). Trimming stripped 1 base from V and 0 bases from J, with 5 bases between. The CDR3 DNA sequence: TGTGCCAGCAGCCAAGTATCAAGCACAGATACGCAGTATTTT. Its protein is CASSQVSSTDTQYF.

V and J are TRBV27 and TRBJ2-7, with D possibly matching TRBD2 (5 bases). This CDR3 comprises 13 residues. Germline CDR1 reads MNHEY; CDR2 reads SMNVEV (reference sequence). The germline V and J ends were trimmed by 0 bases and 5 bases, with 8 bases remaining between them. CDR3 DNA sequence: TGTGCCAGCAGTTTATCGGACGGGGACGAGCAGTACTTC. Translation gives CASSLSDGDEQYF.

This rearrangement joins TRBV25-1 to TRBJ1-2; tentative D call: TRBD1 (6 bases). The V gene lost 3 bases and the J gene lost 7 bases, with 15 bases spanning the gap. Germline V gives CDR1 MGHDK, CDR2 SYGVNS. The CDR3 loop spans 14 amino acids. CDR3 nucleotide sequence: TGTGCCAGCAGTGACCCTCGGACAGCCACTGGCTACACCTTC. This encodes CASSDPRTATGYTF.

V is TRBV2 and J is TRBJ1-1; the D gene is possibly TRBD1 (5 bases). This CDR3 is built from 13 residues. The V gene's germline CDR1 is SNHLY and CDR2 FYNNEI. Trimming stripped 6 bases from V and 3 bases from J, with 11 bases between. CDR3: CASRQGSDTEAFF. The CDR3 nucleotides are TGTGCCAGCAGGCAGGGCTCTGACACTGAAGCTTTCTTT.

The chain has TRBV20-1 and TRBJ1-1; the D is unclear. The germline V gene has CDR1 DFQATT and CDR2 SNEGSKA (reference sequence). This CDR3 contains 11 residues. V was clipped by 3 bases and J by 4 bases, with 6 bases between them. Here the CDR3 reads CSASGSTEAFF. The CDR3 DNA is TGCAGTGCTAGCGGTTCCACTGAAGCTTTCTTT.

This clonotype was seen just once. The chain recombines TRBV27 with TRBJ2-3, with D possibly matching TRBD2 (5 bases). Germline V gene lookup returns CDR1 MNHEY and CDR2 SMNVEV (reference sequence). V shed 2 bases and J shed 6 bases, with 9 bases lying between them. This CDR3 is built from 13 residues. The CDR3 spells CASSLAGYDTQYF. The CDR3 coding sequence is TGTGCCAGCAGTTTAGCGGGTTACGATACGCAGTATTTT.

The rearrangement links TRBV30 to TRBJ2-3; D is ambiguous. The CDR3 has 13 amino acids. In germline, CDR1 is GTSNPN, CDR2 SVGIG (reference sequence). The V end lost 2 bases, the J end lost 3 bases, and 9 bases lay between the germline ends. The CDR3 sequence: CAWSPPLTDTQYF. DNA of the CDR3: TGTGCCTGGAGTCCCCCACTAACAGATACGCAGTATTTT.

The chain is built from TRBV29-1 and TRBJ1-1; possible D gene TRBD1, 6 bases. Between the trimmed V and J ends, which lost 3 bases and 3 bases, there was a span of 11 bases. The CDR3 contains 13 residues. CDR1 and CDR2 (germline): SQVTM, ANQGSEA. The CDR3 coding sequence is TGCAGCGTTGAGGGGGGCTGGGACACTGAAGCTTTCTTT. Amino acids: CSVEGGWDTEAFF.

The V and J genes are TRBV9 and TRBJ2-2; TRBD2 agrees at 13 bases. Germline V gene lookup returns CDR1 SGDLS and CDR2 YYNGEE. This CDR3 contains 16 residues. V lost 5 bases to trimming and J lost 5 bases; unmatched junction nucleotides: 6. The CDR3 protein is CASSTSGRAETGELFF. CDR3 DNA sequence: TGTGCCAGCAGTACTAGCGGGAGGGCCGAGACCGGGGAGCTGTTTTTT.

The chain carries TRBV5-6 and TRBJ2-7, with D tentatively TRBD1 or TRBD2 (5 bases each). The CDR3 runs 14 residues. The germline V gene has CDR1 SGHDT and CDR2 YYEEEE. V gave up 3 bases and J gave up 0 bases, with 10 bases separating them. In nucleotides, the CDR3 is TGTGCCAGCAGCTCCGGGACCAACTCCTACGAGCAGTACTTC. Residues: CASSSGTNSYEQYF.

The genes are TRBV9 and TRBJ2-3; 9 positions match TRBD2. The CDR3 runs 14 residues. The V gene end was trimmed by 6 bases and the J gene end by 2 bases; junction bases not matched to a gene: 4. Germline CDR1 and CDR2: SGDLS and YYNGEE. CDR3 coding DNA: TGTGCCAGCACTCCTAGCGGGGCCACAGATACGCAGTATTTT. It is translated as CASTPSGATDTQYF.

This sequence joins TRBV23-1 and TRBJ2-1; D is unclear. TRBV23-1 is noted as an ORF with a role that remains uncertain. Between the trimmed V and J ends, which lost 11 bases and 5 bases, there was a span of 10 bases. This CDR3 comprises 11 residues. CDR3 region: CASEVDNEQFF. CDR3 in DNA: TGCGCCTCCGAGGTGGACAATGAGCAGTTCTTC.

In nucleotides, the CDR3 is TGTGCCAGCAGCGAAGGACTAGCGGGACCTTACGAGCAGTACTTC. Translated: CASSEGLAGPYEQYF. This chain joins TRBV3-1 and TRBJ2-7, with 12 bases identical to TRBD2. Germline V gene lookup returns CDR1 LGHDT and CDR2 YNNKEL (reference sequence). The CDR3 loop spans 15 amino acids. Trimming took 5 bases from V and 4 from J; bases not matched to a gene: 6.

The chain joins TRBV20-1 to TRBJ2-1, with 7 bases fitting TRBD1. Trimming cost V 4 bases and J 6 bases; bases outside gene matches: 6. The CDR3 contains 13 residues. Germline CDR1 reads DFQATT; CDR2 reads SNEGSKA (reference sequence). CDR3 sequence reads: CSATTYRGNEQFF. The CDR3 DNA is TGCAGTGCTACAACCTACAGGGGCAATGAGCAGTTCTTC.